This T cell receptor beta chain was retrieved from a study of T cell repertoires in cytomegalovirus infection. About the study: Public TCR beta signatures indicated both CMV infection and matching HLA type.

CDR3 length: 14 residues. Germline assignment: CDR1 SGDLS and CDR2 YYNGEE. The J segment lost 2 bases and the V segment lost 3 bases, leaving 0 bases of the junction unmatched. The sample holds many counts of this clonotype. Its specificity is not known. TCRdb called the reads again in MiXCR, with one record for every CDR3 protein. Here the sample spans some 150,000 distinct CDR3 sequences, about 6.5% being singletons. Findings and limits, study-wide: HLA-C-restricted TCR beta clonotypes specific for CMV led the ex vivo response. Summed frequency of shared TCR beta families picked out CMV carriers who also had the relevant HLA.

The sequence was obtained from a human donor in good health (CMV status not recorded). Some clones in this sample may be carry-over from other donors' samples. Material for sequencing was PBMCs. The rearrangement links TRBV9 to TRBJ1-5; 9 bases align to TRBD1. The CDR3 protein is CASSGTGGNQPQHF. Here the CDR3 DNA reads TGTGCCAGCAGCGGGACAGGGGGCAATCAGCCCCAGCATTTT.